The source of this T cell receptor (beta chain) is a study of blood T cell repertoires in COVID-19. Study details: The United States, Italy and Spain supplied acute and convalescent COVID-19 samples.

Participants, 18 to 89 years old, spanned about 26 US areas. Source study methods: It was from reference gene primer amplification that nucleated cell counts were estimated. Produced via immunoSEQ multiplex PCR; TCRdb's table is partial and in-frame only. V and J calls and clone size are given by that table; D and trimming were obtained from the DNA. Here the sample spans about 380,000 clones, 88% being singletons. The V and J ends lost 2 bases and 5 bases, in that order; junction bases with no gene match: 15. The CDR3 has 21 amino acids. Looked up from germline, CDR1 is LGHDT and CDR2 is YNNKEL (reference sequence).

This TCR was sampled from a woman under 30 who had recovered from COVID-19. V gene TRBV3-1 (or the pseudogene TRBV3-2) combines with J gene TRBJ2-2, with 15 bases matching TRBD2. Sequences were obtained from PBMCs or T cells enriched from blood (not recorded which). CDR3 sequence reads: CASSQTSTGLAGGLRTGELFF. CDR3 sequence (DNA): TGTGCCAGCAGCCAAACCTCCACGGGACTAGCGGGGGGCCTGCGGACCGGGGAGCTGTTTTTT.